What follows are 5 T cell receptor beta chains derived from one specimen sequenced in a study of low-dose radiotherapy and immunotherapy resistance in tumors. It was with a constant-region primer and a V-primer adapter that TCRs were amplified over approximately 20 PCR cycles. TCRdb ran MiXCR on the reads and lists one entry per CDR3 protein. The data contain some 45,000 distinct CDR3 sequences, over 9.5% of them singletons. Time point noted: before trial treatment. The specimen was PBMCs, collected before treatment. The source of these receptors is a female donor with ovarian cancer.

This clonotype was seen many times. The rearrangement uses TRBV20-1 and TRBJ2-6; D is ambiguous. V was trimmed by 6 bases and J by 4 bases, leaving 7 bases between them. Germline CDR1 DFQATT, CDR2 SNEGSKA (reference sequence). CDR3 length: 12 amino acids. CDR3 loop: CSAHSGANVLTF. The CDR3 DNA reads TGCAGTGCCCACTCCGGGGCCAACGTCCTGACTTTC.

This clonotype was counted many times. The chain couples TRBV5-6 to TRBJ2-1; TRBD1 aligns across 8 bases. From germline, CDR1 is SGHDT and CDR2 YYEEEE. The CDR3 has 15 amino acids. The trim removed 4 bases at V and 10 bases at J, leaving 13 bases unmatched. CDR3 in amino acids: CASSLPPQGAREQFF. The CDR3, as DNA: TGTGCCAGCAGCCTTCCCCCCCAGGGGGCAAGAGAGCAGTTCTTC.

This clonotype appeared many times. The chain carries TRBV9 and TRBJ2-1; a weak D match, TRBD2 (6 bases). Between the trimmed V and J ends, which lost 0 bases and 0 bases, there was a span of 10 bases. Germline V CDR1 and CDR2: SGDLS, YYNGEE. The CDR3 is 16 amino acids. In nucleotides, the CDR3 is TGTGCCAGCAGCGTAGAGGCGGGGAGCTCCTACAATGAGCAGTTCTTC. This sequence encodes CASSVEAGSSYNEQFF.

This clonotype came up many times. The J gene is TRBJ2-5, the V gene TRBV6-1; perhaps TRBD2 as D (6 bases). Per the germline V gene, CDR1 is MNHNS and CDR2 is SASEGT. This CDR3 region has 13 residues. V lost 6 bases to trimming and J lost 5 bases, with 13 bases between them. CDR3 bases: TGTGCCAGCAGAATCCGCGGGGTGGAGACCCAGTACTTC. It yields the protein CASRIRGVETQYF.

In this sample, this clonotype turned up many times. This chain connects TRBV27 to TRBJ1-1, with 11 bases fitting TRBD1. CDR1 MNHEY and CDR2 SMNVEV come from the germline V gene (reference sequence). The CDR3 has 15 residues. V was clipped by 5 bases and J by 3 bases; unmatched bases: 5. The CDR3: CASSATDRGHTEAFF. The DNA of the CDR3 is TGTGCCAGCAGTGCGACGGACAGGGGGCACACTGAAGCTTTCTTT.